This entry features one TCR beta chain sequence. Semi-nested PCR with Nested Universal Primer A followed constant-region reverse priming of full-length variable regions. TCRdb re-derived calls from the 5' RACE reads in MiXCR, one entry per CDR3 protein. The sample lists 50,000 to 65,000 distinct CDR3 sequences, 20% occurring once. Treg sorting used a CD4+CD25+CD127-/low gate. This TCR was recovered from a female donor with breast cancer. Input material: tumor-infiltrating Tregs sorted from the breast tumor.

CDR3 residues: CASSPWDRMKKYGYTF. DNA for the CDR3: TGTGCCAGCAGTCCCTGGGACAGGATGAAGAAGTATGGCTACACCTTC. The chain uses TRBV12-3 or TRBV12-4 and TRBJ1-2; TRBD1 agrees at 8 bases. The CDR3 has 16 amino acids. V lost 5 bases and J lost 5; bases outside the gene matches: 13.